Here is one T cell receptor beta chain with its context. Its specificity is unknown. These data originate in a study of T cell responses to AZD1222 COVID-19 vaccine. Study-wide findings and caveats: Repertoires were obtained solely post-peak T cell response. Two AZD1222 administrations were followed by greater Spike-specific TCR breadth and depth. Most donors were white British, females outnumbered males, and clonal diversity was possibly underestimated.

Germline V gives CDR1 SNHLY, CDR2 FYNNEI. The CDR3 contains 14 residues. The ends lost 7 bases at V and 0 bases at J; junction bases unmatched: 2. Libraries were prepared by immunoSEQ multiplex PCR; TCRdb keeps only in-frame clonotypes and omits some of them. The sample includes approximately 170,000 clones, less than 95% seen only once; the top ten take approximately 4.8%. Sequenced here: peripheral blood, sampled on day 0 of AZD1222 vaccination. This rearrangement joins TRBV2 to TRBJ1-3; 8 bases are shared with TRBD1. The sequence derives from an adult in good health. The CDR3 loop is CASNTGGSGNTIYF. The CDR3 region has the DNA TGTGCCAGCAATACAGGGGGCTCTGGAAACACCATATATTTT.